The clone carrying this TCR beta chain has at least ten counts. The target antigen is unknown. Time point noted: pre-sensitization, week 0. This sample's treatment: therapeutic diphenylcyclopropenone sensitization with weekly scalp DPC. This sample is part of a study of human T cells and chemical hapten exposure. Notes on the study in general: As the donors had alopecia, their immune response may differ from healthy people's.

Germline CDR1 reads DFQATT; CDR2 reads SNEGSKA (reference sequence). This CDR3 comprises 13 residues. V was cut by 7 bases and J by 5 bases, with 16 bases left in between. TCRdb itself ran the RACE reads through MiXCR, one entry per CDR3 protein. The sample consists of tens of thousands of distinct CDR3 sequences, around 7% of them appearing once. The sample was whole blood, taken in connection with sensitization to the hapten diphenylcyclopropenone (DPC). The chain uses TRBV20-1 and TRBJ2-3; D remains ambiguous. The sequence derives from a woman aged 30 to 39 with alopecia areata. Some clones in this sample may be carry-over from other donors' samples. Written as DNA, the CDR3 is TGCAGTGTCGAGAGTAGTCAACAAGATACGCAGTATTTT. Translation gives CSVESSQQDTQYF.